This TCR beta chain was sequenced for a study of blood T cell repertoires in COVID-19. Study-level background: The United States, Italy and Spain provided the acute and convalescent COVID-19 samples. Sources were T cells, B-cell-depleted T cells, or PBMCs; the material itself was cDNA or gDNA.

Germline V CDR1 and CDR2: MGHRA, YSYEKL. With 2 bases clipped from V and 2 bases from J, the junction kept 5 bases outside the gene matches. CDR3 length: 16 amino acids. Original handling: The assay estimated nucleated cells by amplifying reference gene primers. Clones were sequenced by immunoSEQ multiplex PCR, and TCRdb holds only the in-frame ones, with some missing. For V, J and clone size, that table is used; D and trimming come from the DNA. This table has fewer than 80,000 clones, approximately 90% appearing once. The chain has TRBV4-1 and TRBJ1-5; 8 nucleotides match TRBD1. The sequence was collected from a man aged 30-40 years with acute or convalescent COVID-19. Material: peripheral blood. Here the CDR3 reads CASSQSQGQGNQPQHF. DNA for the CDR3: TGCGCCAGCAGCCAATCCCAGGGACAGGGCAATCAGCCCCAGCATTTT.